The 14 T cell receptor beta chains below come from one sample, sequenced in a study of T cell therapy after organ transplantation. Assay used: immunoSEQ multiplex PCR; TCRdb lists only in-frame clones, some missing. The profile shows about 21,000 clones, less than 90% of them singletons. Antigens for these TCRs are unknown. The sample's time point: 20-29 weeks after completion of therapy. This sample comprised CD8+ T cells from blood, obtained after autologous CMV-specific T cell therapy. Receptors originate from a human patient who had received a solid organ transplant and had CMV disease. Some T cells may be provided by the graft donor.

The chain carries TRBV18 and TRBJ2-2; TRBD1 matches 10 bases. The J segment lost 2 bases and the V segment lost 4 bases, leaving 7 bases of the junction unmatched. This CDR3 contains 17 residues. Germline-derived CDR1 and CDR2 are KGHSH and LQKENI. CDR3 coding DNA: TGTGCCAGCTCACAAAAGACAGGGGGCGTCAACACCGGGGAGCTGTTTTTT. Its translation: CASSQKTGGVNTGELFF.

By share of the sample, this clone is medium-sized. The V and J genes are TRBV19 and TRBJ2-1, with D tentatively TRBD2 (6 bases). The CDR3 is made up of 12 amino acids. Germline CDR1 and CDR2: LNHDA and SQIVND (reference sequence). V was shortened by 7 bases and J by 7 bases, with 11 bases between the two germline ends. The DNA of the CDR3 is TGTGCCAGTACCTCGGGGGTGAATGAGCAGTTCTTC. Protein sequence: CASTSGVNEQFF.

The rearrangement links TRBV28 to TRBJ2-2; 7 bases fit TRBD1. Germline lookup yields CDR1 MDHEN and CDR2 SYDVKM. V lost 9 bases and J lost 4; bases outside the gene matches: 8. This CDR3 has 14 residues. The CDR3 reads CASKQGIGTGELFF. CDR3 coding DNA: TGTGCCAGTAAACAGGGGATCGGCACCGGGGAGCTGTTTTTT.

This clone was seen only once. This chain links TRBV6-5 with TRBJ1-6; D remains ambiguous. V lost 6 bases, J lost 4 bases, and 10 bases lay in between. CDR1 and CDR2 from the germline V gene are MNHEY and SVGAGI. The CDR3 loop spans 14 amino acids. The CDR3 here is CASSKVEYNSPLHF. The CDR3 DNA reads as TGTGCCAGCAGCAAAGTTGAATATAATTCACCCCTCCACTTT.

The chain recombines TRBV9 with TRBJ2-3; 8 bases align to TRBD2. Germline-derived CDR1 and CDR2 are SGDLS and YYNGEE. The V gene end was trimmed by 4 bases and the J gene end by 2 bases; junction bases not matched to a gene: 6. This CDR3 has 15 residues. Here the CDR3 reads CASSTTSALTDTQYF. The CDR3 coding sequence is TGTGCCAGCAGCACGACTAGCGCACTCACAGATACGCAGTATTTT.

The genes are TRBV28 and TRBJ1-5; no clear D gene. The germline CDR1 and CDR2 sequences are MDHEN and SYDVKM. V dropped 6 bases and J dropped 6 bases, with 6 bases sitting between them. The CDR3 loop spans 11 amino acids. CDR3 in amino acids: CASSGTQPQHF. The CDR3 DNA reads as TGTGCCAGCAGCGGCACTCAGCCCCAGCATTTT.

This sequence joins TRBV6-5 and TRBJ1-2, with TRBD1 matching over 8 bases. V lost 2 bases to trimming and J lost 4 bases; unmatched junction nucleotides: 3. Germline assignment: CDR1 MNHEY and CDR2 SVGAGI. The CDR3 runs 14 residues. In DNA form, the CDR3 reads TGTGCCAGCAGTTACGCAGGGGGCGGCTATGGCTACACCTTC. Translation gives CASSYAGGGYGYTF.

The CDR3 DNA is TGTGCCAGCAGCCCCCCGCTTCTAAAGCAGGCTAACTATGGCTACACCTTC. Translation gives CASSPPLLKQANYGYTF. The V call is TRBV7-9, the J call TRBJ1-2; D not resolved. Germline values: CDR1 SEHNR, CDR2 FQNEAQ (reference sequence). CDR3 length: 17 residues. With 5 bases removed from V and 0 bases from J, the gap between germline ends came to 19 bases.

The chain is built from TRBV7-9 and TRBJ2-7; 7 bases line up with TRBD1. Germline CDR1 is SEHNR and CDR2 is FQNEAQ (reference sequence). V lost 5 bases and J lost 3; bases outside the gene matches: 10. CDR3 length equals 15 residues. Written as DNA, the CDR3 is TGTGCCAGCAGCCCGGGACAGTCACCCGTCTACGAGCAGTACTTC. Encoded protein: CASSPGQSPVYEQYF.

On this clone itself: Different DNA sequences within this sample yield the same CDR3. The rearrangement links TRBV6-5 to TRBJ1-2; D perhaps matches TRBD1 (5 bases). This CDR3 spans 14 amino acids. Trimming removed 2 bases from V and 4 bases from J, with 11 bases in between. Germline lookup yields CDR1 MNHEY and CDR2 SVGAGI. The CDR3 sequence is CASSYGVGGYGYTF. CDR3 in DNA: TGTGCCAGCAGTTACGGTGTGGGGGGCTATGGCTACACCTTC.

The chain's CDR3 is CASRMVGELFF. Here the CDR3 DNA reads TGTGCCAGCAGGATGGTCGGGGAGCTGTTTTTT. V and J are TRBV28 and TRBJ2-2; D is undetermined. Germline CDR1 and CDR2: MDHEN and SYDVKM. V lost 6 bases, J lost 7 bases, and 6 bases lay in between. This CDR3 has 11 amino acids.

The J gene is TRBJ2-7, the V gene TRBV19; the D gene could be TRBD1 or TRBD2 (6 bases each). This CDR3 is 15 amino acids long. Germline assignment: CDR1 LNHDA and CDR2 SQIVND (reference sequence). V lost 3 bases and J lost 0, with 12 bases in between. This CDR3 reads CASSIGGLSSYEQYF. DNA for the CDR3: TGTGCCAGTAGTATTGGGGGGCTTAGCTCCTACGAGCAGTACTTC.

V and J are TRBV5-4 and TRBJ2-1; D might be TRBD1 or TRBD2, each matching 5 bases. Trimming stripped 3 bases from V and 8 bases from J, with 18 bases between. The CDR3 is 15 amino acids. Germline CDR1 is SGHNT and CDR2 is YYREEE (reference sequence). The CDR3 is CASSSDFREFDEQFF. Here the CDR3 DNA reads TGTGCCAGCAGCTCGGATTTCAGGGAGTTCGATGAGCAGTTCTTC.

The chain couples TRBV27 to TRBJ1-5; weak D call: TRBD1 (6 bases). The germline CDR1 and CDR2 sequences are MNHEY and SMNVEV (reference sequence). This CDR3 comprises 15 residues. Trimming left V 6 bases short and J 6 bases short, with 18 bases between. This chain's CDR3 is CASSESGAWGQPQHF. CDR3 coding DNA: TGTGCCAGCAGCGAATCAGGGGCTTGGGGTCAGCCCCAGCATTTT.